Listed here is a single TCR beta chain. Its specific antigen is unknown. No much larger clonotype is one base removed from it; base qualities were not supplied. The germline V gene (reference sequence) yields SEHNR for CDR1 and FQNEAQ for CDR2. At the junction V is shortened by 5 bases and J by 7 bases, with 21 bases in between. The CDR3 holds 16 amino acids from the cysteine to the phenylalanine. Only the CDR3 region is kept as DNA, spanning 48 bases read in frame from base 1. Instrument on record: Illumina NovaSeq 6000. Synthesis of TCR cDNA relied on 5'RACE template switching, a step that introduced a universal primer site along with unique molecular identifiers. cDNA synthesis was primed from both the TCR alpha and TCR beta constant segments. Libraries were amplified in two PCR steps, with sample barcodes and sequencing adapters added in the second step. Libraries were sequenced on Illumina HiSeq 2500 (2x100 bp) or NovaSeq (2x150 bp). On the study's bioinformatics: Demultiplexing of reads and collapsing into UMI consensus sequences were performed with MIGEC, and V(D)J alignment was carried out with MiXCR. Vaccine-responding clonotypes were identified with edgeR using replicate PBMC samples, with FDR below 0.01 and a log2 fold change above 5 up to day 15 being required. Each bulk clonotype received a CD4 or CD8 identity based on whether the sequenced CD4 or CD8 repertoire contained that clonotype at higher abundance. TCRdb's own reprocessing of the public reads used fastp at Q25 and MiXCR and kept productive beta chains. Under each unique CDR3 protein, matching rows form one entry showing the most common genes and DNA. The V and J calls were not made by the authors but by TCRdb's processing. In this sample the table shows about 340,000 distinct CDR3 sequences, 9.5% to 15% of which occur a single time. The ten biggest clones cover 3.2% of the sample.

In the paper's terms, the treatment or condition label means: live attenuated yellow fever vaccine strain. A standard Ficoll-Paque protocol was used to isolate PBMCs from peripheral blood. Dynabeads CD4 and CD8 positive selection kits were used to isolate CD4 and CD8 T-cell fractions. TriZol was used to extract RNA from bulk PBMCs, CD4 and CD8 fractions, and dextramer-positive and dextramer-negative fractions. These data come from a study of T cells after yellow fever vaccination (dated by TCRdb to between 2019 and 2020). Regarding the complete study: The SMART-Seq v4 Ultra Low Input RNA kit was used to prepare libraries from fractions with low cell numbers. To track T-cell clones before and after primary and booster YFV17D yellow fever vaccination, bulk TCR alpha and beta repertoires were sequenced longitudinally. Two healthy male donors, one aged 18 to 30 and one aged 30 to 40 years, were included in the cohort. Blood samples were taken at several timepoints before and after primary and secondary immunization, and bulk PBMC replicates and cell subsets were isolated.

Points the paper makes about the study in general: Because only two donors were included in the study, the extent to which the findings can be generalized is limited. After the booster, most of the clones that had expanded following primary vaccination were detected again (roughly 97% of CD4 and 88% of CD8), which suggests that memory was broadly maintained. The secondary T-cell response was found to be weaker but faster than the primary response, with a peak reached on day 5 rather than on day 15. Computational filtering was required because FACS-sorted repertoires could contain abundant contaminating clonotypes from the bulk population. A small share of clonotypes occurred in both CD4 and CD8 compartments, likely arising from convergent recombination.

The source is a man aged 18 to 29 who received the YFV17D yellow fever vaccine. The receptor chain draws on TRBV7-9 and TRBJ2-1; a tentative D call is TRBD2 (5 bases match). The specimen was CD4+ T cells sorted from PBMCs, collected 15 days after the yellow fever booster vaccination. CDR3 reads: CASSELKPLRGNEQFF. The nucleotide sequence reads TGTGCCAGCAGCGAGCTTAAGCCTCTTAGAGGGAATGAGCAGTTCTTC.